This record covers a single T cell receptor beta chain. Its target is unknown. The same CDR3 also results from other DNA sequences found in this sample. This entry comes from a study of shared clonotypes between healthy human individuals. Overall study: Per-donor plates numbered three CD4 naive, three CD4 memory, two CD8 naive and one CD8 memory. Study-wide results and limits: Limited genetic and exposure-history diversity came from having few donors.

Division of CD4+ cells produced a CD45RA+ naive subset and a CD45RA-negative memory subset. Data came from immunoSEQ multiplex PCR; TCRdb stores just in-frame clones and leaves some out. The sample yields some 630,000 clones, 60% to 80% seen once. This CDR3 region has 14 residues. Germline CDR1 SGHTS, CDR2 YDEGEE. Trimming at V came to 4 bases and at J to 4 bases, leaving 6 bases not matched to a gene. Sequencing input: memory CD4+ T cells sorted from blood. Subset given: CD45RA-negative fraction. The receptor comes from a woman aged 25 to 39 in good health. The chain joins TRBV5-8 to TRBJ2-7, with 9 bases matching TRBD1. Here the CDR3 DNA reads TGTGCCAGCAGCCGAGGGACAGGGCCTTACGAGCAGTACTTC. It is translated as CASSRGTGPYEQYF.